This T cell receptor (beta chain) was retrieved from a study of cytomegalovirus exposure and HLA in healthy donors (dated by TCRdb to about 2017). Background on the whole study: According to an earlier analysis of 587 of the donors, about 179 million T cells yielded over 100 million unique TCR beta sequences and roughly 280 Gb of sequence data. An early release covering about 600 HLA-typed donors comprised about 290 gigabases of sequencing data and tens of millions of unique TCR sequences. The genetic ancestry cluster associated with self-reported Caucasian donors included around 76% of the 300 to 450 genotyped donors. The aim of the study was to test whether cataloging public T cell receptors could identify signatures of past pathogen exposure. The T cell repertoires of around 730 subjects were profiled by immunosequencing and related to cytomegalovirus serostatus. In addition to the first cohort of approximately 670 subjects, a separate validation cohort of approximately 130 different subjects was used. To predict cytomegalovirus infection status, the study brought together high-throughput TCR immunosequencing, statistical association of individual TCRs with disease status, and machine learning. In a later analysis, previously published TCR beta repertoires from roughly 710 donors were re-analyzed and high-resolution HLA genotyping was added so that TCR occurrence patterns could be studied. In the later analysis, no new phenotypic data were used to find candidate immune exposures; instead, reliance was placed on TCR beta sequences and their occurrence across donors. To decide whether each TCR beta V gene segment behaved as functional or pseudogenic, an earlier analysis of nearly 600 of the donors relied on high-throughput TCR beta sequencing. Donor age, sex, ethnicity and CMV serostatus were collected together with the repertoire data. A later genetic analysis used genome-wide SNP genotypes for about 55% of the 666 donors, treating that subset as a discovery cohort. Every repertoire in the discovery cohort had been generated on one and the same sequencing platform. HLA typing covered class I and class II loci at four-digit resolution. Typing coverage varied by locus: roughly 629-630 donors for A, B, C, DRB1 and DQB1; roughly 520 for DQA1; about 600 for DPA1; about 450 for DPB1. Several DR-DQ haplotypes were treated as single units for association and clustering because of strong linkage in the cohort. Among about 390 genotyped donors of the cohort, an average of approximately 240,000 unique TCR beta nucleotide sequences were sequenced per donor, roughly 20% of them non-productive. Study-wide conclusions, independent of this receptor: In vitro tests confirmed that a few of the cytomegalovirus-associated TCR beta chains recognize cytomegalovirus antigens. The classifier was reported to diagnose cytomegalovirus status with high specificity and sensitivity in both the original cohort and the validation cohort. Because HLA typing was missing for some donors at each locus, association tests included only the typed subset. A later analysis found that HLA-associated TCR beta chains were more clonally expanded and had lower generation probabilities than equally common non-associated chains. According to a later analysis, parvovirus B19, influenza, CMV and Epstein-Barr virus appeared linked to several top co-occurrence clusters. Correlated functional status among segregating V segments might reflect linkage disequilibrium, but an unknown experimental factor could not be ruled out. Most TCR sequences were seen in very few donors, while some public TCRs were found in many individuals. In a later analysis, TCR association rates were found to vary across HLA loci, with the most associated TCRs seen for DRB1 alleles and the fewest for HLA-C alleles. A cluster of highly shared sequence variants was judged likely to be a technical artifact of the sequencing pipeline. Strong co-occurrence of HLA alleles, especially DR and DQ, made assigning TCR associations to individual alleles difficult. In a later genetic analysis, fewer N-insertions in productive TCRs were reported among donors in an Asian-associated ancestry cluster than the roughly 700-donor mean. According to a later analysis, most CMV-associated TCR beta chains appeared to be HLA-restricted, and the HLA associations seemed to be driven largely by CMV exposure. A later genetic analysis associated a missense DCLRE1C variant with V-gene and J-gene trimming of TCR beta chains, and an independent cohort replicated the association. Immune exposure information for the cohort was limited to CMV serostatus. An earlier analysis of several hundred of the donors showed that most TCR beta V segments appeared in productive rearrangements either about 87% or about 30% of the time, which broadly matched IMGT annotations. Some 16 rarely observed V segments, including chromosome 9 orphons, were excluded from the earlier analysis of about 610 of the donors because counts were too low. The 87-base-pair reads could not distinguish some IMGT-functional V segments, including TRBV6-2 and TRBV6-3, so those segments were excluded. Sequencing depth was assumed to be roughly uniform across donors in the presence/absence analyses, though that assumption may not hold. The authors suggested that the approach could potentially be generalized to other disease states and immunological phenotypes. In the study, some 160 TCR beta chains were listed as associated with cytomegalovirus. The cohort was sequenced for TCR beta chains only, and without alpha or paired-chain data the features that could be detected were limited. A further reported finding was that TCR beta sequences accurately predicted the HLA-A and HLA-B alleles for most subjects in the first cohort. In a later analysis, around 17,000 TCR beta sequences were associated with specific HLA alleles at a false discovery rate of 0.05.

This clone appeared once. This clone's antigen is unknown. Base qualities are not provided; no much larger clone lies one nucleotide away. CDR1 and CDR2, per the germline V gene, are SQVTM and ANQGSEA. Germline trimming amounts to 8 bases on V and 3 bases on J, with 4 as the count of junction bases outside the gene matches. The CDR3 starts with the cysteine, ends with the phenylalanine, and has 12 residues. Only the CDR3 part of the read is kept: 36 bases, read in frame from the first base. The cohort was made up of about 670 healthy bone marrow donors. At the time of sampling, all cohort members were nominally healthy, though unrecorded immune exposures were likely present. The donor tested CMV seronegative, placing the donor among the 352 seronegative members of the cohort. A peripheral blood sample was provided by each donor, and peripheral blood mononuclear cells were used for TCR beta sequencing. The Qiagen DNeasy Blood Extraction Kit was used to extract genomic DNA from the blood cell samples.

Library preparation employed the immunoSEQ multiplex PCR assay. For the multiplex PCR, a mixture combining 60 forward primers for TCR Vbeta segments and 13 reverse primers for TCR Jbeta segments was used. Amplification of the CDR3 region of rearranged TCR beta genes was performed with a multiplex PCR assay on genomic DNA. On the Illumina HiSeq System, the amplified TCR beta libraries were sequenced as 87-base-pair reads. The source study handled its data this way. In a later analysis, approximately 74 million unique TCR beta chains were counted across the roughly 700 repertoires, and roughly 11 million of these chains were shared by at least two donors. A nearest-neighbor algorithm error-corrected the raw reads and collapsed the reads into unique sequences, merging closely related sequences to remove PCR and sequencing errors. V, D and J gene segments were assigned by aligning CDR3 sequences to IMGT reference sequences. For a sequence to be retained, a match of at least six nucleotides was required to both a V gene segment and a J gene segment. Rearrangements were called productive when the CDR3 lacked stop codons and stayed in frame with V and J; all others were non-productive. CDR3 was defined according to IMGT convention as the region running from the second conserved V-encoded cysteine to the conserved J-encoded phenylalanine. The earlier analysis of around 640 of the donors excluded sequences that lacked an unambiguous match to a single V gene segment. An earlier analysis of about 600 of the donors called V segments functional above 56.7% productive rearrangements and segregating when the between-donor standard deviation exceeded 5%. A statistical classification framework was built to diagnose cytomegalovirus status from the catalog of TCR beta chain sequences. A later analysis assigned V and J genes by comparing TCR nucleotide sequences with IMGT/GENE-DB human TR gene sequences. In a later analysis, CDR3 sequences and most-parsimonious VDJ recombination scenarios were assigned using the TCRdist pipeline. A later analysis defined each TCR beta chain by its CDR3 amino acid sequence plus V-gene family, and excluded reads lacking a unique V-gene family. In a later analysis, several hundred highly shared, low-generation-probability nucleotide sequences were removed to address suspected cross-contamination and a sequencing artifact. In a later analysis, a clonal expansion index was calculated for each public chain from normalized within-repertoire ranks of inferred template counts. In a later analysis, generation probabilities were computed using a VDJ recombination model fitted to out-of-frame rearrangements, and the results were checked against IGoR. In a later analysis, TCR-TCR, TCR-HLA and TCR-CMV co-occurrence was scored with hypergeometric tests, and a repertoire-size bias correction was applied to TCR pairs. A later analysis estimated false discovery rates by permuting HLA or CMV assignments 20 times. In a later analysis, co-occurring TCRs were grouped using DBSCAN, and TCRdist sequence similarity was added for clustering within HLA-allele-positive subsets. For co-occurrence clustering, repertoires with fewer than 30,000 or more than 120,000 public chains were excluded, along with five or six repertoires with anomalous nucleotide sharing. TCRdb obtained this table from immuneACCESS and retained in-frame rearrangements with V and J assigned. These tables miss some clones; where compared with another copy, unresolved V genes account for less than half of the shortfall, and the remainder is unexplained. The V and J calls and the clone size are those of that table, but D and trimming were determined from the DNA. The sample table records approximately 220,000 clones; 65% to 80% of these occur just once. Around 0.2% of the sample is taken by the ten largest.

Specimen: PBMCs. The TCR originated in a girl aged 2-9 years in good health and CMV-seronegative. The rearrangement joined TRBV29-1 to TRBJ2-3; 8 nucleotides in the junction match TRBD2. The CDR3 protein is CSTRGGTDTQYF. DNA sequence: TGCAGCACTCGCGGGGGGACAGATACGCAGTATTTT.